The 31 T cell receptor beta chains below all came from one sample that was sequenced in a study of T-cell reconstitution after alpha-beta-depleted transplantation in children. Preparation of the TCRbeta library used unique molecular identifiers. TCRdb independently ran MiXCR on the PCR reads; one entry per CDR3 protein. The data hold around 530,000 distinct CDR3 sequences, with approximately 32% observed a single time. Sequenced material: PBMCs from the stem cell graft donor, taken from the stem cell graft. The receptors come from a human donor who donated a stem cell graft to a child with aplastic anemia.

The chain is built from TRBV12-3 or TRBV12-4 and TRBJ2-1; the D call may be TRBD1 or TRBD2 (5 bases each). Trimming left V 7 bases short and J 0 bases short, with 16 bases between. The CDR3 covers 16 residues. The CDR3 loop is CASTRGGSSSYNEQFF. In DNA, the CDR3 is TGTGCCAGCACCCGGGGCGGGTCTTCCTCCTACAATGAGCAGTTCTTC.

This chain links TRBV5-1 with TRBJ2-2; 8 nucleotides match TRBD2. Germline CDR1 SGHRS, CDR2 YFSETQ. The CDR3 spans 17 residues. Unmatched junction bases numbered 16, after V lost 6 bases and J lost 6 bases. The CDR3: CASTPSWVAGSPGELFF. Written as DNA, the CDR3 is TGCGCCAGCACCCCTAGTTGGGTAGCGGGGTCCCCCGGGGAGCTGTTTTTT.

This sequence joins TRBV6-2 or TRBV6-3 and TRBJ1-2; D gene uncertain. V was shortened by 8 bases and J by 3 bases, with 13 bases between the two germline ends. In germline, CDR1 is MNHEY, CDR2 SVGEGT. The CDR3 runs 13 residues. The CDR3 DNA reads as TGTGCCAGCGCCCCAGTTCGAGACTATGGCTACACCTTC. It encodes CASAPVRDYGYTF.

This clonotype was observed a few times. This rearrangement joins TRBV27 to TRBJ1-1, with D unclear. Germline values: CDR1 MNHEY, CDR2 SMNVEV (reference sequence). The germline V and J ends were trimmed by 6 bases and 5 bases, with 13 bases remaining between them. This CDR3 contains 13 residues. The CDR3 sequence: CASSLTAATEAFF. Written as DNA, the CDR3 is TGTGCCAGCAGCTTAACAGCGGCAACTGAAGCTTTCTTT.

The chain links TRBV4-1 to TRBJ2-1; no clear D. Trimming removed 3 bases at V and 0 bases at J, with 9 bases between. CDR1 is MGHRA and CDR2 is YSYEKL in the germline V gene. The CDR3 totals 15 residues. Here the CDR3 reads CASSHEGSSYNEQFF. In DNA form, the CDR3 reads TGCGCCAGCAGCCACGAAGGTAGCTCCTACAATGAGCAGTTCTTC.

A few counts support this clonotype. The rearrangement links TRBV12-3 or TRBV12-4 to TRBJ2-5; 7 positions match TRBD2. J lost 5 bases, V lost 3 bases, and 6 bases had no gene match. The CDR3 totals 14 residues. The CDR3 DNA is TGTGCCAGCAGTTTGGGGGGGAGTAGGGAGACCCAGTACTTC. Residues: CASSLGGSRETQYF.

The chain combines TRBV10-2 with TRBJ2-3, with TRBD2 identical over 7 bases. This CDR3 is built from 15 residues. From germline, CDR1 is WSHSY and CDR2 SAAADI. V gave up 3 bases and J gave up 4 bases; unmatched junction bases: 7. This CDR3 is CASSDPPGGADTQYF. The CDR3 region has the DNA TGCGCCAGCAGTGACCCCCCGGGGGGAGCAGATACGCAGTATTTT.

The V call is TRBV5-1, the J call TRBJ2-5, with D hard to call. Looked up from germline, CDR1 is SGHRS and CDR2 is YFSETQ. Trimming pared 0 bases from V and 4 bases from J, leaving 10 bases between. The CDR3 consists of 14 residues. The CDR3 sequence: CASSLAKVGETQYF. The CDR3, as DNA: TGCGCCAGCAGCTTGGCCAAGGTGGGAGAGACCCAGTACTTC.

This clonotype was seen a few times. The rearrangement joins TRBV15 to TRBJ2-1; 11 bases are a match to TRBD2. The CDR3 covers 16 residues. The germline CDR1 and CDR2 sequences are LNHNV and YYDKDF (reference sequence). Unmatched junction bases numbered 5, after V lost 3 bases and J lost 4 bases. The CDR3 sequence is CATSRVSGRVYNEQFF. For the CDR3, the DNA is TGTGCCACCAGCAGGGTTAGCGGGAGGGTTTACAATGAGCAGTTCTTC.

This clonotype appeared a few times. The chain uses TRBV28 and TRBJ1-6; no firm D call. The CDR3 runs to 14 residues. Trimming took 6 bases from V and 13 from J, leaving 19 bases between them. Per germline, CDR1 MDHEN and CDR2 SYDVKM. For the CDR3, the DNA is TGTGCCAGCAGACGAGCGACAACGGTTTCGCCCCTCCACTTT. Translating gives CASRRATTVSPLHF.

The chain carries TRBV6-1 and TRBJ1-2, with D uncertain. V lost 4 bases and J 1 base, leaving 13 bases between the germline ends. Per germline, CDR1 MNHNS and CDR2 SASEGT. The CDR3 is made up of 15 amino acids. The CDR3 protein is CASSAHRKLNYGYTF. CDR3 sequence (DNA): TGTGCCAGCAGTGCGCACAGAAAGCTTAACTATGGCTACACCTTC.

The V call is TRBV5-1, the J call TRBJ2-3; D is possibly TRBD1 (5 bases). This CDR3 contains 16 residues. V lost 4 bases and J 0 bases, leaving 15 bases between the germline ends. Germline assignment: CDR1 SGHRS and CDR2 YFSETQ. CDR3: CASSPRQMGSTDTQYF. CDR3 sequence (DNA): TGCGCCAGCAGCCCCCGACAGATGGGAAGCACAGATACGCAGTATTTT.

The chain carries TRBV19 and TRBJ1-2; 9 nucleotides line up with TRBD1. From germline, CDR1 is LNHDA and CDR2 SQIVND (reference sequence). The V and J ends lost 5 bases and 0 bases, in that order; junction bases with no gene match: 4. CDR3 length equals 15 residues. CDR3 DNA: TGTGCCAGTAGTTCCAGGACAGGGGCTAACTATGGCTACACCTTC. It is translated as CASSSRTGANYGYTF.

The chain uses TRBV12-3 or TRBV12-4 and TRBJ2-7; possible D gene TRBD2, 6 bases. The CDR3 length is 13 residues. V was clipped by 7 bases and J by 4 bases, with 14 bases between them. The CDR3 DNA sequence: TGTGCCAGCACTCGGGGGAGAGAATACGAGCAGTACTTC. This translates into CASTRGREYEQYF.

The rearrangement links TRBV27 to TRBJ1-1, with D tentatively TRBD1 (6 bases). Germline CDR1 reads MNHEY; CDR2 reads SMNVEV (reference sequence). This CDR3 has 16 amino acids. Trimming removed 3 bases from V and 2 bases from J, with 16 bases in between. CDR3 in amino acids: CASSFFRDTVNTEAFF. The CDR3 region has the DNA TGTGCCAGCAGTTTTTTTCGGGACACAGTTAACACTGAAGCTTTCTTT.

The chain recombines TRBV3-1 with TRBJ1-5; the match to TRBD1 covers 8 bases. The CDR3 covers 15 residues. Unmatched junction bases numbered 8, after V lost 3 bases and J lost 7 bases. The germline V gene has CDR1 LGHDT and CDR2 YNNKEL (reference sequence). The CDR3 loop reads CASSQSEQGGQPQHF. The CDR3 region has the DNA TGTGCCAGCAGCCAGTCCGAACAGGGGGGCCAGCCCCAGCATTTT.

This clonotype was counted a few times. The chain links TRBV18 to TRBJ1-1; 8 nucleotides align to TRBD1. The germline CDR1 and CDR2 sequences are KGHSH and LQKENI. The CDR3 has 15 amino acids. With 1 base clipped from V and 3 bases from J, the junction kept 4 bases outside the gene matches. DNA for the CDR3: TGTGCCAGCTCACCACAAGGACAGGGAGACACTGAAGCTTTCTTT. Its translation: CASSPQGQGDTEAFF.

This chain links TRBV7-9 with TRBJ2-7, with D maybe TRBD1 (6 bases). Germline V lookup: CDR1 SEHNR, CDR2 FQNEAQ (reference sequence). The CDR3 loop spans 13 amino acids. Trimming left V 5 bases short and J 5 bases short, with 13 bases between. Here the CDR3 DNA reads TGTGCCAGCAGCCTCGGACAGATGAACGAGCAGTACTTC. The encoded protein is CASSLGQMNEQYF.

The V and J genes are TRBV29-1 and TRBJ1-2; D might be TRBD1 (5 bases). The CDR3 has 13 amino acids. Germline CDR1 reads SQVTM; CDR2 reads ANQGSEA. Trimming removed 6 bases at V and 5 bases at J, with 16 bases between. CDR3 sequence: CSVAAGGEYGYTF. In DNA form, the CDR3 reads TGCAGCGTGGCCGCGGGAGGGGAGTATGGCTACACCTTC.

A few counts support this clonotype. The chain carries TRBV7-2 and TRBJ2-7; 9 nucleotides line up with TRBD2. The junction had 10 bases not matched to a gene; V was cut back by 5 bases and J by 5 bases. This CDR3 spans 15 amino acids. Germline V gene lookup returns CDR1 SGHTA and CDR2 FQGNSA. As DNA, the CDR3 is TGTGCCAGCAGCGACCGTAGCGGGAGTTTGAACGAGCAGTACTTC. Translated, it gives CASSDRSGSLNEQYF.

V is TRBV6-2 or TRBV6-3 and J is TRBJ1-1; TRBD1 might be the D (5 bases). Looked up from germline, CDR1 is MNHEY and CDR2 is SVGEGT. CDR3 size: 16 residues. Trimming pared 6 bases from V and 3 bases from J, leaving 20 bases between. CDR3 sequence (DNA): TGTGCCAGCAGAGGAGTTCTTGGGGCGGGGGACACTGAAGCTTTCTTT. It translates to CASRGVLGAGDTEAFF.

The V and J genes are TRBV28 and TRBJ2-1, with 10 nucleotides matching TRBD2. The germline V gene has CDR1 MDHEN and CDR2 SYDVKM. Trimming removed 2 bases from V and 5 bases from J; junction bases left unmatched: 3. The CDR3 loop spans 15 amino acids. The CDR3 loop is CASSLAAGGNNEQFF. The CDR3 nucleotides read TGTGCCAGCAGTTTAGCAGCGGGGGGGAACAATGAGCAGTTCTTC.

The chain recombines TRBV7-2 with TRBJ2-3; 10 positions agree with TRBD2. CDR3 length equals 15 residues. V was clipped by 5 bases and J by 6 bases; unmatched bases: 8. CDR1 is SGHTA, CDR2 FQGNSA, per germline. The CDR3 loop reads CASSLSSGSGDTQYF. CDR3 nucleotides: TGTGCCAGCAGCCTCTCTAGCGGGAGTGGGGATACGCAGTATTTT.

This chain connects TRBV4-3 to TRBJ2-1, with D possibly TRBD1 on 6 matching bases. CDR1 is LGHNA and CDR2 is YSLEER in the germline V gene. Trimming removed 0 bases at V and 5 bases at J, with 17 bases between. This CDR3 is 17 amino acids long. In DNA form, the CDR3 reads TGCGCCAGCAGCCAAGAGCTTGCGGCCGCAGGGGACAATGAGCAGTTCTTC. This codes for CASSQELAAAGDNEQFF.

The chain couples TRBV5-1 to TRBJ1-6; D possibly corresponds to TRBD1 (5 bases). CDR3 size: 15 residues. Germline CDR1 and CDR2: SGHRS and YFSETQ. V lost 3 bases and J lost 6, with 13 bases in between. The CDR3 region is CASSSAGTGNSPLHF. CDR3 bases: TGCGCCAGCAGCTCGGCCGGGACGGGTAATTCACCCCTCCACTTT.

This clonotype has more than one count but fewer than ten. The J gene is TRBJ2-2, the V gene TRBV12-3 or TRBV12-4; 10 bases are shared with TRBD2. V trimming: 5 bases; J trimming: 5 bases; junction bases outside the gene matches: 8. This CDR3 region has 16 residues. The CDR3 loop reads CASSPSGRIYTGELFF. Here the CDR3 DNA reads TGTGCCAGCAGTCCTAGCGGGAGAATCTATACCGGGGAGCTGTTTTTT.

The gene calls are TRBV6-2 or TRBV6-3 and TRBJ1-3, with D tentatively TRBD1 (6 bases). The CDR3 length is 16 residues. Trimming stripped 2 bases from V and 0 bases from J, with 11 bases between. From germline, CDR1 is MNHEY and CDR2 SVGEGT. CDR3 region: CASSYGQTDSGNTIYF. CDR3 in DNA: TGTGCCAGCAGTTACGGACAGACCGACTCTGGAAACACCATATATTTT.

This chain uses TRBV12-3 or TRBV12-4 with TRBJ1-2, with a tentative D call TRBD1 (6 bases). The V end lost 3 bases, the J end lost 6 bases, and 8 bases lay between the germline ends. This CDR3 is built from 12 residues. The CDR3 here is CASSFAGDGYTF. CDR3 nucleotide sequence: TGTGCCAGCAGTTTTGCAGGGGATGGCTACACCTTC.

The sample holds a few counts of this clonotype. The rearrangement links TRBV7-9 to TRBJ1-2, with a tentative D call TRBD1 (6 bases). CDR1 and CDR2 from the germline V gene are SEHNR and FQNEAQ (reference sequence). The CDR3 runs 12 residues. Trimming pared 5 bases from V and 6 bases from J, leaving 10 bases between. The chain's CDR3 is CASSVNRDGYTF. CDR3 nucleotides: TGTGCCAGCAGCGTCAACAGGGATGGCTACACCTTC.

This chain uses TRBV7-2 with TRBJ2-2; tentative D call: TRBD1 (6 bases). The ends were cut back, 5 bases at V and 2 bases at J, with 18 bases in the middle. Germline-derived CDR1 and CDR2 are SGHTA and FQGNSA. CDR3 length: 17 amino acids. The CDR3 loop is CASSRDVTGPNTGELFF. CDR3 sequence (DNA): TGTGCCAGCAGCCGTGACGTGACAGGCCCAAACACCGGGGAGCTGTTTTTT.

The chain uses TRBV5-4 and TRBJ1-2; tentatively, D is TRBD1 (5 bases). CDR3 size: 15 residues. From germline, CDR1 is SGHNT and CDR2 YYREEE (reference sequence). The V end was cut by 4 bases, the J end by 7 bases, with 20 bases between. DNA for the CDR3: TGTGCCAGCAGCCTCCGAGAAACACAGGTCTCTGGCTACACCTTC. It yields the protein CASSLRETQVSGYTF.